This T cell receptor beta chain was sequenced during a study of T cells after posttransplantation cyclophosphamide. Produced via immunoSEQ multiplex PCR; TCRdb's table is partial and in-frame only. The sample holds over 10,000 clones, around 2.1% seen once. Busulfan-fludarabine conditioning, marrow transplant, and cyclophosphamide on days +3 and +4 were administered. Germline loops: CDR1 MNHEY, CDR2 SMNVEV (reference sequence). Trimming cost V 5 bases and J 4 bases; bases outside gene matches: 8. The CDR3 is made up of 14 amino acids. A few counts support this clone. The receptor's source is a male patient aged 25 to 39 who received an allogeneic stem cell transplant from a related donor, was CMV-positive, and had no GVHD. The T cells may partly be graft donor cells. The chain recombines TRBV27 with TRBJ2-7; 7 bases match TRBD2. The sequencing used PBMCs, collected after allogeneic stem cell transplant with posttransplant cyclophosphamide. CDR3 nucleotide sequence: TGTGCCAGCAGTCCCGGGGGAGGGACTTACGAGCAGTACTTC. Its translation is CASSPGGGTYEQYF.